This entry lists 22 T cell receptor beta chains sequenced from one sample in a study of T cell repertoires in cytomegalovirus infection. Which antigens these TCRs recognize remains unknown. TCRdb re-analysed the reads in MiXCR, keeping a single row per CDR3 protein. Of about half a million distinct CDR3 sequences in the sample, around a third were seen once. Source: cultured PBMCs, taken from culture after CMV antigen stimulation. The receptors shown here come from a human donor in good health (CMV status not recorded). Some clones in this sample may be carry-over from other donors' samples.

Only a few counts were recorded for this clonotype. J is TRBJ2-3 and V is TRBV7-3, with D unclear. The germline V gene encodes CDR1 SGHTA and CDR2 FQGTGA. The CDR3 loop spans 13 amino acids. V lost 4 bases, J lost 7 bases, and 12 bases lay in between. CDR3 loop: CASSSPKENTQYF. CDR3 sequence (DNA): TGTGCCAGCAGCTCCCCCAAGGAGAATACGCAGTATTTT.

V gene TRBV7-2 combines with J gene TRBJ2-5; TRBD2 matches at 8 bases. The V gene's germline CDR1 is SGHTA and CDR2 FQGNSA. J lost 5 bases, V lost 5 bases, and 10 bases had no gene match. The length of the CDR3 is 15 residues. CDR3 sequence reads: CASSRTAGGTETQYF. The CDR3 DNA reads as TGTGCCAGCAGCCGGACGGCGGGAGGTACCGAGACCCAGTACTTC.

Concerning this clonotype: A much bigger clone sits one base away, suggesting this may be a read error. CDR3 bases: TGTGCCAGCAGTTTAGTACCAGAGACCCAGTACTTC. It is translated as CASSLVPETQYF. V gene TRBV12-3 or TRBV12-4 combines with J gene TRBJ2-5; unclear D gene. The length of the CDR3 is 12 residues. Trimming shortened V by 1 base and J by 4 bases, and 4 bases separated the two germline ends.

The rearrangement uses TRBV11-2 and TRBJ2-5; 12 bases agree with TRBD2. The CDR3 extends over 17 amino acids. V was clipped by 2 bases and J by 5 bases; unmatched bases: 9. Germline loops: CDR1 SGHAT, CDR2 FQNNGV. CDR3 protein: CASSLSPSGRARETQYF. Here the CDR3 DNA reads TGTGCCAGCAGCTTATCCCCTAGCGGGAGGGCCCGGGAGACCCAGTACTTC.

The chain combines TRBV12-3 or TRBV12-4 with TRBJ2-1; D is unresolved. The CDR3 covers 14 residues. V lost 3 bases and J lost 1, with 7 bases in between. Here the CDR3 DNA reads TGTGCCAGCAGTTTGATGCAATCCTACAATGAGCAGTTCTTC. Translated: CASSLMQSYNEQFF.

This clonotype was seen at least ten times. The J gene is TRBJ2-3, the V gene TRBV7-2; 8 bases align to TRBD2. The CDR3 is 15 residues long. Germline loops: CDR1 SGHTA, CDR2 FQGNSA. V gave up 3 bases and J gave up 1 base; unmatched junction bases: 3. Written as DNA, the CDR3 is TGTGCCAGCAGCTTGCAGACTAGCGGCACAGATACGCAGTATTTT. Its protein product is CASSLQTSGTDTQYF.

V gene TRBV27 combines with J gene TRBJ2-7; D is unresolved. V lost 5 bases and J 1 base, leaving 9 bases between the germline ends. This CDR3 contains 13 residues. Per germline, CDR1 MNHEY and CDR2 SMNVEV (reference sequence). The CDR3 protein is CASSRGPSYEQYF. DNA for the CDR3: TGTGCCAGCAGTCGAGGTCCTTCCTACGAGCAGTACTTC.

The genes are TRBV20-1 and TRBJ2-7; D is possibly TRBD2 (5 bases). V gave up 2 bases and J gave up 7 bases, with 21 bases separating them. Germline V CDR1 and CDR2: DFQATT, SNEGSKA (reference sequence). This CDR3 contains 15 residues. The CDR3 nucleotides are TGCAGTGCTAGACAGCTAGCCATTTTCTCGGGTGAGCAGTACTTC. Its translation: CSARQLAIFSGEQYF.

The V gene is TRBV7-2, the J gene TRBJ2-5; D not certain. CDR1 SGHTA and CDR2 FQGNSA come from the germline V gene. The CDR3 is 14 amino acids. Trimming pared 6 bases from V and 0 bases from J, leaving 11 bases between. CDR3 sequence reads: CASRQGPDQETQYF. In nucleotides, the CDR3 is TGTGCCAGCAGACAAGGACCCGACCAAGAGACCCAGTACTTC.

This chain links TRBV7-6 with TRBJ1-2; maybe TRBD1 (6 bases). The ends were cut back, 4 bases at V and 7 bases at J, with 10 bases in the middle. CDR3 length: 12 amino acids. Per the germline V gene, CDR1 is SGHVS and CDR2 is FNYEAQ. The CDR3 DNA follows: TGTGCCAGCAGCTCAAACAGGGTTGGCTACACCTTC. Encoded protein: CASSSNRVGYTF. Combining the CDR3 with reference TRBV7-6 and TRBJ1-2 gives the whole variable domain GAGVSQSPRYKVTKRGQDVALRCDPISGHVSLYWYRQALGQGPEFLTYFNYEAQQDKSGLPNDRFSAERPEGSISTLTIQRTEQRDSAMYRCASSSNRVGYTFGSGTRLTVV.

V and J are TRBV12-3 or TRBV12-4 and TRBJ1-4; D is unresolved. V lost 2 bases and J lost 4, with 5 bases in between. The CDR3 has 13 amino acids. The CDR3 DNA is TGTGCCAGCAGTTTACTACTTAATGAAAAACTGTTTTTT. Amino acid sequence: CASSLLLNEKLFF.

This clonotype showed up just a few times. The CDR3: CASSKGQVGGYTF. The CDR3 DNA sequence: TGTGCCAGCAGTAAGGGCCAAGTAGGGGGCTACACCTTC. The chain carries TRBV7-2 and TRBJ1-2, with D uncertain. V gave up 6 bases and J gave up 8 bases, with 16 bases separating them. CDR1 is SGHTA, CDR2 FQGNSA, per germline. CDR3 length equals 13 residues.

This chain connects TRBV4-3 to TRBJ2-7; D ambiguous. The ends were cut back, 0 bases at V and 1 base at J, with 13 bases in the middle. CDR3 length: 16 residues. Germline CDR1 and CDR2: LGHNA and YSLEER. The CDR3 DNA reads as TGCGCCAGCAGCCAAGACCCAGGTGGAGCGTCCTACGAGCAGTACTTC. Its translation: CASSQDPGGASYEQYF.

This clonotype has more than one count but fewer than ten. The V and J genes are TRBV24-1 and TRBJ2-7, with D uncertain. From germline, CDR1 is KGHDR and CDR2 SFDVKD. Deletions cut 2 bases from V and 3 bases from J, with 10 bases between. This CDR3 has 14 amino acids. This CDR3 reads CATSDYWEDYEQYF. The CDR3 coding sequence is TGTGCCACCAGTGATTATTGGGAAGACTACGAGCAGTACTTC.

This sequence joins TRBV5-6 and TRBJ2-3; D might be TRBD1 or TRBD2, each matching 5 bases. The germline V and J ends were trimmed by 3 bases and 6 bases, with 20 bases remaining between them. CDR3 length: 16 residues. CDR1 and CDR2 from the germline V gene are SGHDT and YYEEEE. CDR3 sequence: CASSSPGTPAQDTQYF. In DNA form, the CDR3 reads TGTGCCAGCAGCTCACCCGGGACCCCAGCTCAGGATACGCAGTATTTT.

The rearrangement uses TRBV19 and TRBJ1-2; D is uncertain. This CDR3 is built from 15 residues. V lost 6 bases, J lost 2 bases, and 16 bases lay in between. Germline loops: CDR1 LNHDA, CDR2 SQIVND (reference sequence). CDR3 bases: TGTGCCAGTAGCCCCTTGAGAGGCGGGAACTATGGCTACACCTTC. Its protein product is CASSPLRGGNYGYTF.

The genes are TRBV11-2 and TRBJ2-3; 7 positions match TRBD2. J gave up 3 bases and V 3 bases, and 9 bases lay outside the gene matches. This CDR3 comprises 16 residues. Germline assignment: CDR1 SGHAT and CDR2 FQNNGV. The CDR3 nucleotides read TGTGCCAGCAGCTTCTCAAGCGGGATCTGGACAGATACGCAGTATTTT. Amino acid sequence: CASSFSSGIWTDTQYF.

V and J are TRBV7-3 and TRBJ2-2; 8 nucleotides align to TRBD2. The V and J ends lost 2 bases and 5 bases, in that order; junction bases with no gene match: 7. Germline CDR1 reads SGHTA; CDR2 reads FQGTGA. CDR3 length: 16 amino acids. CDR3: CASSLEGGRRTGELFF. DNA of the CDR3: TGTGCCAGCAGCTTAGAGGGCGGGAGGCGGACCGGGGAGCTGTTTTTT.

This clonotype was seen only a few times. The rearrangement uses TRBV19 and TRBJ1-5; D uncertain. Germline V gives CDR1 LNHDA, CDR2 SQIVND (reference sequence). Trimming left V 3 bases short and J 1 base short, with 7 bases between. This CDR3 is built from 14 residues. The CDR3: CASSIVTSNQPQHF. CDR3 sequence (DNA): TGTGCCAGTAGTATTGTTACCAGCAATCAGCCCCAGCATTTT.

As to this clonotype: It may be a read error: a sequence one base away is much more abundant. This chain joins TRBV28 and TRBJ1-1; the D is unclear. The CDR3 has 14 amino acids. Germline-derived CDR1 and CDR2 are MDHEN and SYDVKM. CDR3 sequence: CAISFGMGNTEAFF. The CDR3 DNA is TGTGCCATCAGTTTTGGTATGGGGAACACTGAAGCTTTCTTT.

The chain links TRBV18 to TRBJ1-1, with no clear D. Trimming took off 4 bases at V and 1 base at J, with 10 bases between the two ends. Germline V gene sequence: CDR1 KGHSH, CDR2 LQKENI. There are 14 residues in the CDR3. The DNA of the CDR3 is TGTGCCAGCTCACATAGGGAGGCGAACACTGAAGCTTTCTTT. It codes for CASSHREANTEAFF.

This clonotype has a handful of counts. The V and J genes are TRBV5-4 and TRBJ2-3, with unresolved D. CDR3 length: 13 residues. The V end lost 4 bases, the J end lost 1 base, and 7 bases lay between the germline ends. CDR1 and CDR2 (germline): SGHNT, YYREEE (reference sequence). DNA of the CDR3: TGTGCCAGCAGCATGAGAGGCACAGATACGCAGTATTTT. Protein sequence: CASSMRGTDTQYF.